The TCR beta chain described here comes from a study of blood T cell repertoires in COVID-19. Overall study: Nucleic acid was either cDNA or gDNA, and it came from T cells, B-cell-depleted T cells, or PBMCs.

The V gene lost 3 bases and the J gene lost 4 bases, with 8 bases spanning the gap. In germline, CDR1 is GTSNPN, CDR2 SVGIG (reference sequence). The CDR3 has 12 amino acids. Patients in Seattle were enrolled during active infection, then followed longitudinally. Profiling relied on immunoSEQ multiplex PCR, and the TCRdb table lists in-frame clones only, not all of them. The table includes over 200,000 clones, about nine tenths detected once. V gene TRBV30 combines with J gene TRBJ2-3; D is undetermined. The sample consisted of peripheral blood. The TCR originated in a man aged 45 to 65 with COVID-19, enrolled during active disease. CDR3 bases: TGTGCCTGGAGCCCGCAGTCAGATACGCAGTATTTT. It specifies CAWSPQSDTQYF.